This T cell receptor beta chain was recovered during a study of blood T cell repertoires in COVID-19. Overall study: There were acute and convalescent COVID-19 samples, and they came from the United States, Italy and Spain.

The V end was cut by 2 bases, the J end by 3 bases, with 12 bases between. CDR3 length: 14 residues. CDR1 and CDR2 from the germline V gene are SGDLS and YYNGEE. In the original analysis: It was from reference gene primer amplification that nucleated cell counts were estimated. Clones were sequenced by immunoSEQ multiplex PCR, and TCRdb holds only the in-frame ones, with some missing. V and J calls and clone size come straight from that table; D and trimming were deduced from the DNA. The table lists about 330,000 clones, approximately 85% of them singletons. This receptor was obtained from a human donor in a cohort sampled during active COVID-19. The rearrangement links TRBV9 to TRBJ2-7; D possibly corresponds to TRBD2 (6 bases). The sequenced sample consisted of peripheral blood. For the CDR3, the DNA is TGTGCCAGCAGCGTGACGGGGGAGATCTACGAGCAGTACTTC. It specifies CASSVTGEIYEQYF.